This T cell receptor beta chain originates from a study of blood T cells in healthy people across ages. Study-wide points: Unsorted PBMC input precluded a conclusive naive versus antigen-experienced comparison.

Whenever a sample was processed, at least 6 million PBMCs were isolated. A J-beta primer mix and a sample-barcoded 5' primer were used in a second PCR of about 6 to 12 cycles. The authors tagged each cDNA molecule using a template-switch adaptor with 12 random nucleotides. Each sample provided no less than 2.5 million CDR3-containing paired-end reads. TCRdb recomputed calls from the 5' RACE reads with MiXCR, one row per CDR3 protein. The data hold hundreds of thousands of distinct CDR3 sequences, with around 42% observed a single time. CDR1 SGDLS and CDR2 YYNGEE come from the germline V gene. This CDR3 region has 13 residues. This clonotype was counted a few times. Its antigen is as yet unknown.

Sequenced sample: blood. The TCR was taken from a man in his fifties or sixties in good health. The J gene is TRBJ2-7, the V gene TRBV9; a possible D gene is TRBD2 (6 bases). Near its end, the DNA agrees better with TRBJ2-5, so the J call may be wrong. CDR3 sequence reads: CASSVEGFGTQYF. The CDR3 DNA sequence: TGTGCCAGCAGCGTGGAGGGATTCGGGACCCAGTACTTC.